Presented here are 28 T cell receptor beta chains from one specimen sequenced in a study of OX40 agonist ivuxolimab in advanced cancers. TCRdb's copy holds only in-frame clones and misses some; the assay was immunoSEQ multiplex PCR. The data show around 62,000 clones, roughly 84% seen once. The sample here was CD4+ or CD8+ T cells sorted from blood, taken in a trial of the OX40 agonist ivuxolimab. These receptors came from an adult with an advanced solid tumor such as melanoma, head and neck, liver or kidney cancer.

This rearrangement joins TRBV7-2 to TRBJ2-3; TRBD2 matches at 7 bases. This CDR3 has 16 residues. V was clipped by 1 base and J by 3 bases; unmatched bases: 7. Germline V gene sequence: CDR1 SGHTA, CDR2 FQGNSA. The CDR3 is CASSLGAAGRTDTQYF. The CDR3, as DNA: TGTGCCAGCAGCTTAGGAGCAGCGGGGCGGACAGATACGCAGTATTTT.

The chain employs TRBV5-1 and TRBJ2-3; 11 bases fit TRBD2. Germline V gives CDR1 SGHRS, CDR2 YFSETQ. Unmatched junction bases numbered 2, after V lost 0 bases and J lost 5 bases. This CDR3 region has 15 residues. The CDR3: CASSLASGGLDTQYF. CDR3 nucleotides: TGCGCCAGCAGCTTGGCTAGCGGGGGGCTAGATACGCAGTATTTT.

The J gene is TRBJ1-2, the V gene TRBV11-2; 7 bases map to TRBD1. After removal of 6 bases from V and 5 bases from J, the junction contained 6 bases not matched to a gene. There are 13 residues in the CDR3. Per germline, CDR1 SGHAT and CDR2 FQNNGV. CDR3 in amino acids: CASRELQGYGYTF. The CDR3 DNA reads as TGTGCCAGCAGGGAACTACAGGGGTATGGCTACACCTTC. Supplemented by reference TRBV11-2 and TRBJ1-2, the full variable domain reads EAGVAQSPRYKIIEKRQSVAFWCNPISGHATLYWYQQILGQGPKLLIQFQNNGVVDDSQLPKDRFSAERLKGVDSTLKIQPAKLEDSAVYLCASRELQGYGYTFGSGTRLTVV.

The rearrangement links TRBV5-6 to TRBJ1-6; D gene ambiguous. The germline V and J ends were trimmed by 4 bases and 5 bases, with 10 bases remaining between them. The CDR3 is 14 amino acids. CDR1 and CDR2 (germline): SGHDT, YYEEEE. CDR3 residues: CASSPGIHNSPLHF. The CDR3 DNA follows: TGTGCCAGCAGCCCCGGCATTCATAATTCACCCCTCCACTTT.

The rearrangement uses TRBV18 and TRBJ1-5; the D gene is possibly TRBD1 (5 bases). Germline CDR1 KGHSH, CDR2 LQKENI. The ends were cut back, 4 bases at V and 5 bases at J, with 9 bases in the middle. This CDR3 comprises 13 residues. The CDR3 sequence is CASSRLGDQPQHF. Written as DNA, the CDR3 is TGTGCCAGCTCACGTCTGGGGGATCAGCCCCAGCATTTT.

The chain employs TRBV29-1 and TRBJ2-5; 9 nucleotides align to TRBD1. The CDR3 is made up of 13 amino acids. Germline assignment: CDR1 SQVTM and CDR2 ANQGSEA. After removal of 3 bases from V and 5 bases from J, the junction contained 4 bases not matched to a gene. The CDR3 sequence is CSVDQTGGETQYF. The CDR3 region has the DNA TGCAGCGTTGACCAAACAGGGGGCGAGACCCAGTACTTC.

This clone was counted between two and nine times. The chain recombines TRBV12-5 with TRBJ2-7; no firm D call. Trimming left V 2 bases short and J 6 bases short, with 5 bases between. CDR3 size: 11 residues. Germline CDR1 reads LGHNT; CDR2 reads FRNRAP. The CDR3 DNA is TGTGCTAGTGGTTTGATCAGCGAGCAGTACTTC. Translation: CASGLISEQYF.

This chain uses TRBV4-1 with TRBJ2-2; D tentatively reads TRBD1 or TRBD2 (6 bases each). V lost 3 bases, J lost 5 bases, and 16 bases lay in between. CDR3 length equals 16 residues. Germline-derived CDR1 and CDR2 are MGHRA and YSYEKL. The CDR3 DNA is TGCGCCAGCAGCCATAATTGGAGGGGGAGTACCGGGGAGCTGTTTTTT. Translation gives CASSHNWRGSTGELFF.

The table lists this clone with a few counts. V is TRBV10-2 and J is TRBJ2-3; TRBD1 might be the D (5 bases). The CDR3 runs to 18 residues. The germline V gene has CDR1 WSHSY and CDR2 SAAADI. V lost 8 bases and J lost 0, with 24 bases in between. Written as DNA, the CDR3 is TGCGCCAGCGCCTGGCCACAGGCGGAACCTACTAGCACAGATACGCAGTATTTT. Its protein is CASAWPQAEPTSTDTQYF.

The CDR3: CATRSGQTYGNTEAFF. The CDR3 nucleotides read TGTGCCACCCGGTCCGGACAGACTTACGGGAACACTGAAGCTTTCTTT. The chain recombines TRBV19 with TRBJ1-1, with D maybe TRBD1 (6 bases). The CDR3 contains 16 residues. Trimming took off 10 bases at V and 1 base at J, with 22 bases between the two ends. Germline CDR1 and CDR2: LNHDA and SQIVND (reference sequence).

V and J are TRBV5-1 and TRBJ2-7; tentatively, D is TRBD1 (6 bases). Germline CDR1 is SGHRS and CDR2 is YFSETQ. The CDR3 has 16 residues. Trimming took off 3 bases at V and 2 bases at J, with 18 bases between the two ends. CDR3 sequence: CASSSGRTENAYEQYF. In nucleotides, the CDR3 is TGCGCCAGCAGCTCCGGGCGGACAGAAAACGCCTACGAGCAGTACTTC.

The chain is built from TRBV5-6 and TRBJ2-5; 7 bases fit TRBD1. TRBJ2-7 matches the DNA end more closely, so the J call is doubtful. The CDR3 extends over 13 amino acids. Germline V CDR1 and CDR2: SGHDT, YYEEEE. The CDR3 spells CASSRDRAYEQYF. CDR3 DNA sequence: TGTGCCAGCAGCCGGGACAGAGCCTACGAGCAGTACTTC.

J is TRBJ2-3 and V is TRBV7-2; D unclear. This CDR3 comprises 14 residues. Between the trimmed V and J ends, which lost 1 base and 6 bases, there was a span of 11 bases. From germline, CDR1 is SGHTA and CDR2 FQGNSA. CDR3 residues: CASSLGPLTDTQYF. CDR3 DNA sequence: TGTGCCAGCAGCTTAGGTCCCTTAACGGATACGCAGTATTTT.

This clone was picked up a small number of times. The chain uses TRBV10-3 and TRBJ1-5, with D uncertain. V was shortened by 2 bases and J by 9 bases, with 17 bases between the two germline ends. The CDR3 extends over 15 amino acids. CDR1 and CDR2 from the germline V gene are ENHRY and SYGVKD. CDR3: CAISEGRGLDGPQHF. The CDR3 region has the DNA TGTGCCATCAGTGAGGGACGAGGGTTAGATGGGCCCCAGCATTTT.

The V and J genes are TRBV5-4 and TRBJ1-2; maybe TRBD1 (5 bases). Germline loops: CDR1 SGHNT, CDR2 YYREEE (reference sequence). V was shortened by 2 bases and J by 4 bases, with 9 bases between the two germline ends. The CDR3 runs to 13 residues. CDR3 bases: TGTGCCAGCAGCTTAGGGGCGTCCTATGGCTACACCTTC. Residues: CASSLGASYGYTF.

The chain is built from TRBV6-5 and TRBJ2-2, with D perhaps matching TRBD1 or TRBD2 (5 bases each). CDR1 MNHEY and CDR2 SVGAGI come from the germline V gene. Trimming left V 6 bases short and J 6 bases short, with 14 bases between. The CDR3 has 14 residues. The chain's CDR3 is CASSRDLLAGELFF. As DNA, the CDR3 is TGTGCCAGCAGCAGGGACCTCCTTGCCGGGGAGCTGTTTTTT.

The chain links TRBV14 to TRBJ1-2, with D possibly TRBD1 on 6 matching bases. Germline CDR1 and CDR2: SGHDN and FVKESK. V was pared by 0 bases and J by 7 bases, with 15 bases between. The CDR3 has 15 amino acids. CDR3 bases: TGTGCCAGCAGCCAAGATCGCGGGGGCCTTCGTGGCTACACCTTC. Translating gives CASSQDRGGLRGYTF.

The genes are TRBV6-1 and TRBJ1-2; D is ambiguous. The CDR3 contains 15 residues. Germline CDR1 MNHNS, CDR2 SASEGT. The ends were cut back, 3 bases at V and 3 bases at J, with 14 bases in the middle. DNA for the CDR3: TGTGCCAGCAGTGACCCGGGCCCGAGGGACTATGGCTACACCTTC. This gives the protein CASSDPGPRDYGYTF.

This rearrangement joins TRBV5-1 to TRBJ1-2; D not resolved. Per the germline V gene, CDR1 is SGHRS and CDR2 is YFSETQ. The V end was cut by 4 bases, the J end by 4 bases, with 17 bases between. The CDR3 extends over 15 amino acids. CDR3 coding DNA: TGCGCCAGCAGCGCAATGACGGGGAGAGGCTATGGCTACACCTTC. Protein product: CASSAMTGRGYGYTF.

A few counts support this clone. The V gene is TRBV18, the J gene TRBJ1-2; 8 nucleotides line up with TRBD1. CDR1 is KGHSH and CDR2 is LQKENI in the germline V gene. J was trimmed by 8 bases and V by 6 bases; bases with no gene match: 14. The CDR3 extends over 15 amino acids. CDR3: CASSPDRGAFQGYTF. CDR3 coding DNA: TGTGCCAGCTCCCCTGACAGGGGAGCCTTTCAAGGCTACACCTTC.

V and J are TRBV6-5 and TRBJ2-1; D not resolved. The CDR3 extends over 13 amino acids. Germline V gene data show CDR1 as MNHEY and CDR2 as SVGAGI. V lost 0 bases and J 8 bases, leaving 8 bases between the germline ends. CDR3 nucleotide sequence: TGTGCCAGCAGTTACTCGAGAACGGATGAGCAGTTCTTC. This gives the protein CASSYSRTDEQFF.

The J gene is TRBJ1-2, the V gene TRBV6-6; D possibly corresponds to TRBD1 (5 bases). Germline values: CDR1 MNHNY, CDR2 SVGAGI (reference sequence). With 2 bases removed from V and 4 bases from J, the gap between germline ends came to 8 bases. This CDR3 has 13 residues. The CDR3 region has the DNA TGTGCCAGCAGTTACGAGGGGAGCTATGGCTACACCTTC. This gives the protein CASSYEGSYGYTF.

The J gene is TRBJ1-6, the V gene TRBV5-1; 9 bases are shared with TRBD1. Germline assignment: CDR1 SGHRS and CDR2 YFSETQ. The length of the CDR3 is 15 residues. V lost 4 bases to trimming and J lost 4 bases; unmatched junction nucleotides: 3. The CDR3: CASSDGTGYNSPLHF. The CDR3, as DNA: TGCGCCAGCAGCGACGGGACAGGGTATAATTCACCCCTCCACTTT.

This clone was recorded a few times. The V gene is TRBV2, the J gene TRBJ1-6; 7 nucleotides line up with TRBD1. The V segment lost 6 bases and the J segment 2 bases; nucleotides outside the gene matches: 10. The CDR3 consists of 17 residues. Germline values: CDR1 SNHLY, CDR2 FYNNEI. CDR3 loop: CASRGLDRSTYNSPLHF. The DNA of the CDR3 is TGTGCCAGCAGAGGGCTGGACAGGTCCACCTATAATTCACCCCTCCACTTT.

This chain joins TRBV6-1 and TRBJ2-1; TRBD1 agrees at 8 bases. Germline V gives CDR1 MNHNS, CDR2 SASEGT. J lost 8 bases, V lost 1 base, and 4 bases had no gene match. The CDR3 spans 14 residues. CDR3 loop: CASSEGQGSDEQFF. CDR3 in DNA: TGTGCCAGCAGTGAAGGACAGGGGAGCGATGAGCAGTTCTTC.

This chain connects TRBV29-1 to TRBJ2-7; TRBD2 agrees at 10 bases. J lost 5 bases, V lost 5 bases, and 3 bases had no gene match. CDR1 is SQVTM, CDR2 ANQGSEA, per germline. This CDR3 comprises 12 residues. The CDR3 region has the DNA TGCAGCGTTTCTAGCGGGGGCGACGAGCAGTACTTC. Translation gives CSVSSGGDEQYF.

V gene TRBV19 combines with J gene TRBJ2-3; D is unclear. This CDR3 is 14 amino acids long. V lost 4 bases and J lost 2, with 10 bases in between. The germline CDR1 and CDR2 sequences are LNHDA and SQIVND (reference sequence). The CDR3 DNA follows: TGTGCCAGTAGTAAGTTGCTAAACACAGATACGCAGTATTTT. This gives the protein CASSKLLNTDTQYF.

V is TRBV10-1 and J is TRBJ2-2; unclear D gene. The CDR3 covers 13 residues. Trimming removed 4 bases at V and 0 bases at J, with 3 bases between. Germline V gene sequence: CDR1 WNHNN, CDR2 SYGVQD (reference sequence). Here the CDR3 reads CASSVSNTGELFF. The DNA of the CDR3 is TGCGCCAGCAGTGTCTCGAACACCGGGGAGCTGTTTTTT.